This entry features one T cell receptor (beta chain) sequence. The data stem from a study of blood T cell repertoires in COVID-19. The overall study: The origin of the acute and convalescent COVID-19 samples was the United States, Italy and Spain.

In the original workflow: Estimation of nucleated cell counts was performed using reference gene primer amplification. The method was immunoSEQ multiplex PCR; TCRdb's version includes in-frame clones alone and lacks a portion of them. V and J calls and clone size are given by that table; D and trimming were obtained from the DNA. The sample shows 400,000 or so clones, more than 85% of them seen only once. This TCR came from a human donor in a cohort sampled during active COVID-19. Sequencing was carried out using peripheral blood.

DNA of the CDR3: TGCGCCAGCAGCTACTCTAGCGGGGGGGTACAAGAGACCCAGTACTTC. Translation gives CASSYSSGGVQETQYF. This chain links TRBV5-1 with TRBJ2-5; 12 bases are a match to TRBD2. The V and J ends lost 3 bases and 2 bases, in that order; junction bases with no gene match: 5. CDR1 SGHRS and CDR2 YFSETQ come from the germline V gene. The CDR3 is made up of 16 amino acids.